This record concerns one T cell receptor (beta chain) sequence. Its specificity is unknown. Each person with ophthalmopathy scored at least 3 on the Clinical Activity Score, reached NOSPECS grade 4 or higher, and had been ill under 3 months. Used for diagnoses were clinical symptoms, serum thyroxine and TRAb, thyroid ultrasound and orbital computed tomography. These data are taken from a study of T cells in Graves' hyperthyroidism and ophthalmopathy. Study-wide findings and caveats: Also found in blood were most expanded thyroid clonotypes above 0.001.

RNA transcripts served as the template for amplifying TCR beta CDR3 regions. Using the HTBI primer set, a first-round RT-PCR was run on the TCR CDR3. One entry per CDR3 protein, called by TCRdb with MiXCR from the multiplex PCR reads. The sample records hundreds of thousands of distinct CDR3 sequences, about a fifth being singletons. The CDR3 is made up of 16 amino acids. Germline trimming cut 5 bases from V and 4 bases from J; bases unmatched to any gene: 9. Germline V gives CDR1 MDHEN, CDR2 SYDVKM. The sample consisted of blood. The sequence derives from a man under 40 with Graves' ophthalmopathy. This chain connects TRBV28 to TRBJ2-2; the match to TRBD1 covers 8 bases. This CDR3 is CASSPVPDRATGELFF. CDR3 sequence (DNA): TGTGCCAGCAGTCCCGTTCCGGACAGGGCCACCGGGGAGCTGTTTTTT.